This T cell receptor (beta chain) came from a study of blood T cell repertoires in COVID-19. Whole-study context: Collection of acute and convalescent COVID-19 samples took place in the United States, Italy and Spain. From T cells, B-cell-depleted T cells, or PBMCs came the material, which was cDNA or gDNA.

This CDR3 has 14 amino acids. V was shortened by 3 bases and J by 4 bases, with 9 bases between the two germline ends. Germline CDR1 reads LNHDA; CDR2 reads SQIVND (reference sequence). Authors' analysis steps: Nucleated cell counts were estimated from reference gene primer amplification. Sequencing was performed with immunoSEQ multiplex PCR; in TCRdb, only in-frame clones are kept and a portion is missing. The V and J calls and clone size are taken from that table; D and trimming were inferred from the DNA. The sample consists of about 480,000 clones, 89% of them appearing once. Enrolment of Seattle patients took place during active infection, and they were followed longitudinally.

The rearrangement links TRBV19 to TRBJ1-4, with D maybe TRBD1 (6 bases). The sequenced material came from peripheral blood. The TCR originated in a man between 18 and 35 years old with COVID-19, enrolled during active disease. The CDR3 sequence is CASSIGRGNEKLFF. CDR3 sequence (DNA): TGTGCCAGTAGTATTGGCAGGGGTAATGAAAAACTGTTTTTT. Supplemented by reference TRBV19 and TRBJ1-4, the full variable domain reads DGGITQSPKYLFRKEGQNVTLSCEQNLNHDAMYWYRQDPGQGLRLIYYSQIVNDFQKGDIAEGYSVSREKKESFPLTVTSAQKNPTAFYLCASSIGRGNEKLFFGSGTQLSVL.